This T cell receptor beta chain was recorded in a study of blood T cell repertoires in COVID-19. Study context: In each case, the material was cDNA or gDNA derived from T cells, B-cell-depleted T cells, or PBMCs.

This CDR3 region has 11 residues. In germline, CDR1 is GTSNPN, CDR2 SVGIG (reference sequence). Trimming left V 1 base short and J 7 bases short, with 8 bases between. In the authors' methods: Using reference gene primer amplification, nucleated cell counts were estimated. Profiled with immunoSEQ multiplex PCR; TCRdb holds only in-frame clones, not every one. That table furnishes V, J and clone size, whereas the DNA furnished D and trimming. The top ten clones hold around 8% of a sample with over 200,000 clones, 81% of them seen once. Sequencing input: peripheral blood. This sequence originates from an elderly woman with acute or convalescent COVID-19. The J gene is TRBJ2-7, the V gene TRBV30; D gene uncertain. In nucleotides, the CDR3 is TGTGCCTGGAGTGGGCAGTGGGAGCAGTACTTC. Translation gives CAWSGQWEQYF.